The 30 T cell receptor beta chains listed next were all sequenced from one sample in a study of post-analysis software for immune sequencing data. Findings of the study overall: Comparison of patients with controls showed about 5 TRBV segments more frequent in patients, TRBV5-6, TRBV5-1 and TRBV20-1 among them.

What these receptors recognize is not known. Unique molecular identifiers tagged the TCR beta cDNA libraries. TCRdb analysed the PCR reads with MiXCR anew, one entry per CDR3 protein. The table includes around 440,000 distinct CDR3 sequences, approximately 45% detected once. The sample comprised blood. The receptors come from a girl under 18 with multiple sclerosis.

This clonotype was found once. The gene calls are TRBV29-1 and TRBJ1-1; TRBD1 agrees at 8 bases. The CDR3 spans 15 residues. Germline CDR1 SQVTM, CDR2 ANQGSEA. V trimming: 6 bases; J trimming: 2 bases; junction bases outside the gene matches: 11. The CDR3 protein is CSVETLGQDNTEAFF. The CDR3 DNA sequence: TGCAGCGTGGAGACTCTGGGACAGGATAACACTGAAGCTTTCTTT.

This chain uses TRBV29-1 with TRBJ2-7; the D is unclear. Trimming removed 7 bases from V and 4 bases from J, with 11 bases in between. CDR3 size: 11 residues. Germline CDR1 SQVTM, CDR2 ANQGSEA. The CDR3 region is CSAAVQYEQYF. In DNA, the CDR3 is TGCAGCGCTGCGGTACAGTACGAGCAGTACTTC.

The count of this clonotype is one. The rearrangement joins TRBV7-2 to TRBJ2-7, with 8 bases matching TRBD1. V trimming: 4 bases; J trimming: 2 bases; junction bases outside the gene matches: 4. From germline, CDR1 is SGHTA and CDR2 FQGNSA. The CDR3 is 14 amino acids. The CDR3 loop reads CASSSRQGTYEQYF. CDR3 in DNA: TGTGCCAGCAGCTCTCGACAGGGGACCTACGAGCAGTACTTC.

The chain combines TRBV5-1 with TRBJ2-1; tentatively, D is TRBD2 (5 bases). The V gene lost 5 bases and the J gene lost 4 bases, with 10 bases spanning the gap. CDR3 length: 13 residues. Germline-derived CDR1 and CDR2 are SGHRS and YFSETQ. In DNA form, the CDR3 reads TGCGCCAGCAGGTCGGCGGGTTACAATGAGCAGTTCTTC. It specifies CASRSAGYNEQFF.

The chain links TRBV28 to TRBJ2-4; D might be TRBD1 (6 bases). With the DNA end fitting TRBJ2-7 better, the J assignment may be wrong. Germline CDR1 is MDHEN and CDR2 is SYDVKM. This CDR3 comprises 13 residues. The CDR3 DNA reads as TGTGCCAGCAGTAAGGGACAACCCTACGAGCAGTACTTC. It encodes CASSKGQPYEQYF.

This sequence joins TRBV7-9 and TRBJ1-4, with D tentatively TRBD1 (6 bases). CDR1 is SEHNR, CDR2 FQNEAQ, per germline (reference sequence). V lost 4 bases and J lost 10, with 13 bases in between. The CDR3 has 13 residues. CDR3 DNA: TGTGCCAGCAGCTCCGGGGGGCAGCTAAAACTGTTTTTT. Residues: CASSSGGQLKLFF. The full variable domain, in which reference TRBV7-9 and TRBJ1-4 provide the parts outside the CDR3, is DTGVSQNPRHKITKRGQNVTFRCDPISEHNRLYWYRQTLGQGPEFLTYFQNEAQLEKSRLLSDRFSAERPKGSFSTLEIQRTEQGDSAMYLCASSSGGQLKLFFGSGTQLSVL.

The sample holds a few counts of this clonotype. The chain combines TRBV11-2 with TRBJ2-3, with a possible D match to TRBD2 (5 bases). The CDR3 runs 15 residues. V gave up 0 bases and J gave up 5 bases, with 12 bases separating them. CDR1 and CDR2 (germline): SGHAT, FQNNGV. The DNA for the CDR3 is TGTGCCAGCAGCTTAGATCGGGGATTTGGAGATACGCAGTATTTT. This translates into CASSLDRGFGDTQYF.

The rearrangement links TRBV4-1 to TRBJ1-2; 11 bases fit TRBD1. Per the germline V gene, CDR1 is MGHRA and CDR2 is YSYEKL. This CDR3 is 17 amino acids long. V was pared by 4 bases and J by 0 bases, with 7 bases of the junction left unmatched. The CDR3 region is CASSPGQGEVTNYGYTF. The CDR3 DNA is TGCGCCAGCAGCCCGGGACAGGGGGAGGTAACTAACTATGGCTACACCTTC.

The chain has TRBV7-9 and TRBJ2-3; 10 nucleotides match TRBD1. Trimming at V came to 5 bases and at J to 3 bases, leaving 5 bases not matched to a gene. Germline CDR1 reads SEHNR; CDR2 reads FQNEAQ (reference sequence). The CDR3 runs 15 residues. CDR3 coding DNA: TGTGCCAGCAGCCCCCGACAGGGGGCAACAGATACGCAGTATTTT. The encoded protein is CASSPRQGATDTQYF.

V usage is TRBV27 and J usage is TRBJ2-7; TRBD1 agrees at 9 bases. The V gene end was trimmed by 5 bases and the J gene end by 4 bases; junction bases not matched to a gene: 9. This CDR3 is built from 15 residues. The germline CDR1 and CDR2 sequences are MNHEY and SMNVEV (reference sequence). The CDR3 bases are TGTGCCAGCAGTGTCCGGGACAGGGCACCATACGAGCAGTACTTC. It yields the protein CASSVRDRAPYEQYF.

The chain employs TRBV3-1 and TRBJ2-1; D is possibly TRBD1 or TRBD2 (7 bases each). Trimming shortened V by 7 bases and J by 4 bases, and 17 bases separated the two germline ends. Germline V CDR1 and CDR2: LGHDT, YNNKEL (reference sequence). This CDR3 comprises 15 residues. CDR3 DNA: TGTGCCAGCACCGCGGGGAGGGGGCAGTACAATGAGCAGTTCTTC. Amino acids: CASTAGRGQYNEQFF.

The V call is TRBV2, the J call TRBJ1-5, with D possibly matching TRBD1 (6 bases). Trimming stripped 8 bases from V and 6 bases from J, with 11 bases between. The CDR3 runs 12 residues. Germline-derived CDR1 and CDR2 are SNHLY and FYNNEI. The CDR3 here is CASSGAFQPQHF. The CDR3 DNA reads TGTGCCAGCTCGGGGGCATTTCAGCCCCAGCATTTT.

V and J are TRBV4-1 and TRBJ2-1; TRBD2 aligns across 11 bases. Germline CDR1 reads MGHRA; CDR2 reads YSYEKL. The CDR3 runs to 15 residues. V gave up 6 bases and J gave up 3 bases; unmatched junction bases: 4. This CDR3 reads CASSSGRARYNEQFF. As DNA, the CDR3 is TGCGCCAGCAGTAGCGGGAGGGCCCGCTACAATGAGCAGTTCTTC.

This clonotype was seen once. One end of the junction varies from germline; a read error may be responsible. The rearrangement uses TRBV29-1 and TRBJ2-7, with 7 positions matching TRBD1. Germline V gene sequence: CDR1 SQVTM, CDR2 ANQGSEA. The CDR3 extends over 13 amino acids. The CDR3 region is CSVTGDVVYERYF. The CDR3 DNA reads as TGCAGCGTCACAGGGGATGTTGTCTACGAGCGGTACTTC.

The sample holds a few counts of this clonotype. V usage is TRBV20-1 and J usage is TRBJ2-5; D ambiguous. This CDR3 has 12 residues. Germline V CDR1 and CDR2: DFQATT, SNEGSKA (reference sequence). The V end was cut by 5 bases, the J end by 5 bases, with 12 bases between. In nucleotides, the CDR3 is TGCAGTGCTGAGTATGTGGCGGAGACCCAGTACTTC. Amino acid sequence: CSAEYVAETQYF.

J is TRBJ2-1 and V is TRBV7-3, with D hard to call. V gave up 5 bases and J gave up 6 bases, with 8 bases separating them. This CDR3 has 12 residues. Germline V gene data show CDR1 as SGHTA and CDR2 as FQGTGA. The CDR3 sequence: CASSQVSNEQFF. CDR3 nucleotides: TGTGCCAGCAGCCAAGTAAGCAATGAGCAGTTCTTC.

This clonotype was detected a few times. This chain uses TRBV4-1 with TRBJ1-6; D uncertain. CDR1 is MGHRA and CDR2 is YSYEKL in the germline V gene. The CDR3 is 18 amino acids. V gave up 3 bases and J gave up 3 bases, with 18 bases separating them. CDR3 protein: CASSQGSRDGYYNSPLHF. CDR3 nucleotides: TGCGCCAGCAGCCAGGGGTCGCGAGACGGTTACTATAATTCACCCCTCCACTTT.

This clonotype was seen a handful of times. The chain carries TRBV29-1 and TRBJ2-5, with D uncertain. There are 11 residues in the CDR3. Germline-derived CDR1 and CDR2 are SQVTM and ANQGSEA. V was trimmed by 4 bases and J by 5 bases, leaving 8 bases between them. The CDR3 here is CSVVSVETQYF. The DNA of the CDR3 is TGCAGCGTTGTTTCTGTGGAGACCCAGTACTTC. Full variable domain (outside the CDR3, taken from reference TRBV29-1 and TRBJ2-5): SAVISQKPSRDICQRGTSLTIQCQVDSQVTMMFWYRQQPGQSLTLIATANQGSEATYESGFVIDKFPISRPNLTFSTLTVSNMSPEDSSIYLCSVVSVETQYFGPGTRLLVL.

The gene calls are TRBV7-3 and TRBJ2-5, with 7 bases matching TRBD1. Gene TRBJ2-7 matches the end of the DNA better, so the J call may be wrong. The CDR3 contains 16 residues. In germline, CDR1 is SGHTA, CDR2 FQGTGA. The CDR3 loop is CASSLGQDPFAYEQYF. Written as DNA, the CDR3 is TGTGCCAGCAGCTTAGGACAGGACCCATTCGCCTACGAGCAGTACTTC.

The gene calls are TRBV28 and TRBJ2-7; 10 bases line up with TRBD2. After removal of 6 bases from V and 3 bases from J, the junction contained 8 bases not matched to a gene. The germline CDR1 and CDR2 sequences are MDHEN and SYDVKM. The CDR3 consists of 15 residues. Written as DNA, the CDR3 is TGTGCCAGCAGCATAATCCCTAGCGGGAGCTACGAGCAGTACTTC. Amino acids: CASSIIPSGSYEQYF.

This chain uses TRBV19 with TRBJ1-1; no definite D call. Germline CDR1 and CDR2: LNHDA and SQIVND (reference sequence). V was cut by 7 bases and J by 0 bases, with 12 bases left in between. The CDR3 consists of 14 residues. DNA of the CDR3: TGTGCCAGTACCTTACAGCGGATGAACACTGAAGCTTTCTTT. Its translation: CASTLQRMNTEAFF. Variable domain in full (rest from reference TRBV19 and TRBJ1-1): DGGITQSPKYLFRKEGQNVTLSCEQNLNHDAMYWYRQDPGQGLRLIYYSQIVNDFQKGDIAEGYSVSREKKESFPLTVTSAQKNPTAFYLCASTLQRMNTEAFFGQGTRLTVV.

The chain carries TRBV7-8 and TRBJ1-1; D may be TRBD1 (5 bases). Germline V CDR1 and CDR2: SGHVS, FQNEAQ. The V end was cut by 1 base, the J end by 0 bases, with 15 bases between. The CDR3 spans 17 residues. CDR3 DNA: TGTGCCAGCAGCTTAGGGATTCCGGGACGAATGAACACTGAAGCTTTCTTT. This codes for CASSLGIPGRMNTEAFF.

This clonotype has just a few counts. The chain uses TRBV7-3 and TRBJ2-1; D is uncertain. The length of the CDR3 is 14 residues. The V gene's germline CDR1 is SGHTA and CDR2 FQGTGA. V was shortened by 1 base and J by 5 bases, with 9 bases between the two germline ends. CDR3 sequence reads: CASSLIGQNNEQFF. For the CDR3, the DNA is TGTGCCAGCAGCTTAATCGGGCAGAACAATGAGCAGTTCTTC.

The V call is TRBV11-2, the J call TRBJ2-3; TRBD2 might be the D (5 bases). This CDR3 has 15 amino acids. Looked up from germline, CDR1 is SGHAT and CDR2 is FQNNGV. V was shortened by 0 bases and J by 4 bases, with 11 bases between the two germline ends. CDR3 in DNA: TGTGCCAGCAGCTTAGATCTGGCGGGTTCAGATACGCAGTATTTT. It yields the protein CASSLDLAGSDTQYF.

The V call is TRBV12-3 or TRBV12-4, the J call TRBJ1-1; unclear D gene. This CDR3 spans 11 amino acids. Trimming pared 4 bases from V and 1 base from J, leaving 1 base between. CDR3 in amino acids: CASSWNTEAFF. The CDR3 DNA reads as TGTGCCAGCAGTTGGAACACTGAAGCTTTCTTT.

A note on this clonotype: The junction departs from germline at one end; a sequencing error may be responsible. The chain is built from TRBV28 and TRBJ2-3; the D is unclear. The CDR3 runs to 16 residues. Germline V CDR1 and CDR2: MDHEN, SYDVKM. The CDR3, as DNA: TGTGCCTGCAGCCCCTCTCGAACGGTTCTCACAGATACGCAGTATTTT. Its protein product is CACSPSRTVLTDTQYF.

This clonotype was detected only a few times. The chain joins TRBV6-5 to TRBJ1-2; possible D gene TRBD1, 5 bases. Deletions cut 2 bases from V and 4 bases from J, with 20 bases between. CDR3 length: 17 residues. Germline values: CDR1 MNHEY, CDR2 SVGAGI. The CDR3 here is CASSYKRGAPSRYGYTF. For the CDR3, the DNA is TGTGCCAGCAGTTACAAAAGGGGCGCTCCTTCCCGCTATGGCTACACCTTC.

This rearrangement joins TRBV30 to TRBJ2-6; D perhaps matches TRBD1 (6 bases). The ends were cut back, 5 bases at V and 0 bases at J, with 17 bases in the middle. Germline lookup yields CDR1 GTSNPN and CDR2 SVGIG (reference sequence). The CDR3 is 17 amino acids. The CDR3 loop reads CAWEIDRRYSGANVLTF. The CDR3 bases are TGTGCCTGGGAGATAGACAGGCGCTACTCTGGGGCCAACGTCCTGACTTTC. The whole variable domain, filled in from reference TRBV30 and TRBJ2-6, reads SQTIHQWPATLVQPVGSPLSLECTVEGTSNPNLYWYRQAAGRGLQLLFYSVGIGQISSEVPQNLSASRPQDRQFILSSKKLLLSDSGFYLCAWEIDRRYSGANVLTFGAGSRLTVL.

The rearrangement uses TRBV29-1 and TRBJ2-1, with 7 bases fitting TRBD1. The end of the DNA is better explained by TRBJ2-7, so the J call may be wrong. The CDR3 is made up of 16 amino acids. Germline V gene lookup returns CDR1 SQVTM and CDR2 ANQGSEA. CDR3 in amino acids: CSVEDARGIVVNEQYF. CDR3 DNA: TGCAGCGTTGAAGATGCCAGGGGGATCGTAGTAAATGAGCAGTACTTC.

This clonotype was recorded a few times. V is TRBV5-1 and J is TRBJ1-1; the D gene is possibly TRBD1 (6 bases). The CDR3 extends over 14 amino acids. Germline assignment: CDR1 SGHRS and CDR2 YFSETQ. Trimming cost V 4 bases and J 4 bases, with 14 bases left between them. The DNA of the CDR3 is TGCGCCAGCAGCCTAAATACAGGGTCCACTGAAGCTTTCTTT. Translating gives CASSLNTGSTEAFF.